Here is one T cell receptor beta chain with its context. The V end lost 3 bases, the J end lost 5 bases, and 11 bases lay between the germline ends. The CDR3 has 13 amino acids. Per the germline V gene, CDR1 is MGHRA and CDR2 is YSYEKL. This sample stems from a study of blood T cells in healthy people across ages. A second PCR of about 6 to 11 cycles used a sample-barcoded 5' primer and a J-beta primer mix. TCRdb analysed the 5' RACE reads with MiXCR anew, one entry per CDR3 protein. The table includes 1.2 million to 1.5 million distinct CDR3 sequences, approximately 59% detected once. The rearrangement joins TRBV4-1 to TRBJ2-7; D gene ambiguous. Specimen: blood. The origin of this receptor is a man younger than 35 in good health. The CDR3 sequence is CASSQANVDEQYF. CDR3 DNA sequence: TGCGCCAGCAGCCAGGCTAATGTGGACGAGCAGTACTTC.